A selection of T cell receptor beta chains follows, all from one sample in a study of human T cells and chemical hapten exposure. From the RACE reads, TCRdb called clonotypes with MiXCR, one entry per CDR3 protein. This table holds 100,000 or so distinct CDR3 sequences, 7.5% to 10% found once. The sample was whole blood, taken in connection with sensitization to the hapten diphenylcyclopropenone (DPC). These TCRs come from a woman aged 40 to 55 with alopecia areata. Some clones in this sample may be carry-over from other donors' samples. Both conserved end residues are part of each CDR3.

TRBJ1-1,TRBV20-1,CSATDRSAEAFF
TRBJ2-3,TRBV5-1,CASSSQGASGTDTQYF
TRBJ1-5,TRBV30,CAWSRLDGNQPQHF
TRBJ1-5,TRBV7-9,CASSSRGQPQHF
TRBJ1-1,TRBV18,CASSPTEGMNTEAFF
TRBJ1-2,TRBV7-9,CASSLVNGANYGYTF
TRBJ2-7,TRBV25-1,CASSSGTSLNEQYF
TRBJ1-1,TRBV7-6,CASSLGAGSAEAFF
TRBJ2-7,TRBV29-1,CSVGTSGRYEQYF
TRBJ2-1,TRBV7-9,CASSESGLGEQFF
TRBJ2-1,TRBV18,CASSPGTSGTGEQFF
TRBJ2-3,TRBV30,CASASQGSATDTQYF
TRBJ1-2,TRBV20-1,CSASPLLIGQYYGYTF
TRBJ2-7,TRBV7-6,CASSTRQAYEQYF
TRBJ1-5,TRBV2,CASRNEYGQPQHF
TRBJ1-5,TRBV2,CASSPAGSNQPQHF
TRBJ2-7,TRBV4-3,CASSHTGAPYEQYF
TRBJ2-7,TRBV7-9,CASSLGRISSYEQYF
TRBJ2-3,TRBV11-2,CASSLDNGLDTQYF
TRBJ2-4,TRBV5-5,CASSPGRGAGGIQYF
TRBJ1-2,TRBV20-1,CSAKRGSDGYTF
TRBJ2-2,TRBV2,CASSARGAANTGELFF
TRBJ1-2,TRBV28,CASTDGTQNNYGYTF
TRBJ2-3,TRBV7-2,CASSARTDTQYF
TRBJ2-7,TRBV27,CASSALQEGVSSYEQYF
TRBJ2-7,TRBV3-1,CASSQAYRGQVGYEQYF
TRBJ1-6,TRBV5-1,CASSLTGQAYNSPLHF
TRBJ1-5,TRBV12-3/TRBV12-4,CASSLSANQPQHF
TRBJ2-7,TRBV20-1,CSASASGRTGNEQYF
TRBJ2-5,TRBV5-1,CASSLGGSEQETQYF
TRBJ2-1,TRBV18,CASSPSSGSRNEQFF
TRBJ2-2,TRBV5-1,CASSLDPGRGAGELFF
TRBJ2-7,TRBV5-6,CASSLGLTWTSGRGSVEQYF
TRBJ1-5,TRBV28,CASSFALGNQPQHF
TRBJ1-1,TRBV10-2,CASSDRAIEAFF
TRBJ2-3,TRBV29-1,CSVEGQGATDTQYF
TRBJ2-3,TRBV27,CASSRPPTDTQYF
TRBJ1-1,TRBV18,CASSNGRVTEAFF
TRBJ2-6,TRBV4-3,CASSQGLTGGGSGANVLTF
TRBJ1-2,TRBV6-5,CASSRDRDNYGYTF
TRBJ2-1,TRBV12-3/TRBV12-4,CASVSGSYYNEQFF
TRBJ1-1,TRBV6-5,CASSGSSGYTEAFF
TRBJ2-3,TRBV10-3,CAISTSGSTDTQYF
TRBJ2-7,TRBV29-1,CSVVGSSYEQYF
TRBJ2-1,TRBV11-2,CASSLLAGSYNEQFF
TRBJ2-1,TRBV12-3/TRBV12-4,CASSPQAGGSNEQFF
TRBJ2-7,TRBV5-1,CASSLAPAETYEQYF
TRBJ2-5,TRBV3-1,CASSPLSGKETQYF
TRBJ2-5,TRBV27,CASSFGGAIRSPYF